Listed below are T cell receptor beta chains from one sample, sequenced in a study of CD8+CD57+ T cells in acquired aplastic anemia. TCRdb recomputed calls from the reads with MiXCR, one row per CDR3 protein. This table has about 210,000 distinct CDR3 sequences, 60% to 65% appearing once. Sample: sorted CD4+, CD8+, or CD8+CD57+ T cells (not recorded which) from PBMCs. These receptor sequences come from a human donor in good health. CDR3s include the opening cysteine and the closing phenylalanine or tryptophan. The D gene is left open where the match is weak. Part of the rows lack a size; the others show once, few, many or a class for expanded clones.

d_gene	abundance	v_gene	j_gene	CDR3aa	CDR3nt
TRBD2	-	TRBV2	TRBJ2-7	CASSDRTSGGPQYF	TGTGCCAGCAGTGATAGGACTAGCGGGGGGCCCCAGTACTTC
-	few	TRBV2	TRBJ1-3	CASSERRGNTIYF	TGTGCCAGCAGTGAAAGACGCGGAAACACCATATATTTT
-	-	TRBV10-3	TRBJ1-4	CAISSGVSNEKLFF	TGTGCCATCAGTTCAGGGGTGTCTAATGAAAAACTGTTTTTT
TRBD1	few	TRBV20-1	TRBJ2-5	CSATGTGGRETQYF	TGCAGTGCTACCGGGACAGGGGGCAGGGAGACCCAGTACTTC
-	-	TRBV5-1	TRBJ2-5	CASRQPYEDEARETQYF	TGCGCCAGCAGACAACCCTACGAGGACGAGGCTCGGGAGACCCAGTACTTC
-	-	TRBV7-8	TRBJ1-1	CASSQRTIRDTEAFF	TGTGCCAGCAGCCAAAGGACGATTAGGGACACTGAAGCTTTCTTT
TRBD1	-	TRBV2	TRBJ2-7	CASLQGALYEQYF	TGTGCCAGCCTCCAGGGGGCCCTCTACGAGCAGTACTTC
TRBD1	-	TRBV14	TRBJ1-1	CASSWSPPGTGGSLNTEAFF	TGTGCCAGCAGTTGGTCCCCCCCAGGGACAGGGGGCTCGTTGAACACTGAAGCTTTCTTT
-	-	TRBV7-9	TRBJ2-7	CASSHPPGRKPSEQYF	TGTGCCAGCAGCCATCCACCGGGGCGCAAGCCCTCCGAGCAGTACTTC
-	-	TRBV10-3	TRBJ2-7	CAIKDTDSYEQYF	TGTGCCATCAAGGACACCGACTCCTACGAGCAGTACTTC
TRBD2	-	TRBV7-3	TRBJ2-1	CASSLNSGGAEQFF	TGTGCCAGCAGCTTAAACAGCGGGGGGGCCGAGCAGTTCTTC
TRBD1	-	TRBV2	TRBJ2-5	CASSDAGTGEVGTQYF	TGTGCCAGCAGTGACGCCGGGACAGGGGAAGTGGGGACCCAGTACTTC
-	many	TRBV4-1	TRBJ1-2	CASSQEIGSGYTF	TGCGCCAGCAGCCAAGAGATAGGATCTGGCTACACCTTC
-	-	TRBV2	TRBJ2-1	CASSEYRAGNEQFF	TGTGCCAGCAGTGAATACAGGGCCGGCAATGAGCAGTTCTTC
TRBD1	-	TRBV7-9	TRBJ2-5	CASSYRTGQLRGTQYF	TGTGCCAGCAGTTACAGGACAGGACAGCTTAGGGGGACCCAGTACTTC
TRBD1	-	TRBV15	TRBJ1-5	CATSRDQGARQPQHF	TGTGCCACCAGCAGAGATCAGGGGGCACGACAGCCCCAGCATTTT
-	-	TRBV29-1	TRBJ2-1	CSVEDPRSSYNEQFF	TGCAGCGTTGAAGACCCACGCAGCTCCTACAATGAGCAGTTCTTC
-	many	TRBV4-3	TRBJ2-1	CASSARQGGDEQFF	TGCGCCAGCAGCGCCAGACAGGGCGGGGATGAGCAGTTCTTC
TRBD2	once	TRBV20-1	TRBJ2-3	CSAPLAGGTDTQYF	TGCAGTGCGCCACTAGCGGGGGGTACAGATACGCAGTATTTT
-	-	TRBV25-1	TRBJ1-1	CATSDSNTEAFF	TGTGCCACCTCGGACAGCAACACTGAAGCTTTCTTT
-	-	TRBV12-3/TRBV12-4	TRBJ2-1	CASSPFGLAPVHNEQFF	TGTGCCAGCAGCCCCTTCGGACTCGCGCCAGTGCACAATGAGCAGTTCTTC
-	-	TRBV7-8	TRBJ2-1	CASSLAPEDLRGNEQFF	TGTGCCAGCAGCTTAGCGCCGGAAGACCTCAGGGGTAATGAGCAGTTCTTC
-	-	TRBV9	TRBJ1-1	CASAQGGRVNTEAFF	TGTGCCAGCGCTCAAGGAGGCAGGGTGAACACTGAAGCTTTCTTT
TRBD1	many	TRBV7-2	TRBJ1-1	CASSPTGLAEAFF	TGTGCCAGCAGTCCGACAGGGTTGGCTGAAGCTTTCTTT
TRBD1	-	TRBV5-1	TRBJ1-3	CASSIGTAMGGNTIYF	TGCGCCAGCAGCATAGGGACAGCAATGGGGGGAAACACCATATATTTT
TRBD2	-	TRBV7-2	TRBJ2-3	CASSFPSGVTDTQYF	TGTGCCAGCAGCTTTCCTAGCGGGGTCACAGATACGCAGTATTTT
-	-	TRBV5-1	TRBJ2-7	CASSVDGSLFYEQHF	TGCGCCAGCAGTGTAGACGGGAGCCTATTCTACGAGCAGCACTTC
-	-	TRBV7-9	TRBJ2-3	CASSLVHGSSTDTQYF	TGTGCCAGCAGCTTAGTTCACGGAAGCAGCACAGATACGCAGTATTTT
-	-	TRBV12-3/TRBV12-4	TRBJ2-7	CASGLSHYEQYF	TGTGCTAGTGGTTTATCCCACTACGAGCAGTACTTC
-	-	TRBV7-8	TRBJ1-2	CASSLGESYGYTF	TGTGCCAGCAGCTTAGGGGAATCCTATGGCTACACCTTC
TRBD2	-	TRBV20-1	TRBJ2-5	CSADSPSGRAQETQYF	TGCAGTGCGGACAGCCCTAGCGGGAGGGCCCAAGAGACCCAGTACTTC
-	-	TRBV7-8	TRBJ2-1	CASSSLLSEQFF	TGTGCCAGCAGCTCCCTTCTCAGTGAGCAGTTCTTC
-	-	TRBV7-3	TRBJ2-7	CASSLQNGGPYEQYF	TGTGCCAGCAGCTTACAGAACGGGGGGCCCTACGAGCAGTACTTC
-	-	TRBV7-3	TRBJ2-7	CASRPQGAGAYEQYF	TGTGCCAGCAGACCACAGGGTGCGGGGGCCTACGAGCAGTACTTC
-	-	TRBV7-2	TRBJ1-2	CASSLAAGAF	TGTGCCAGCAGCTTAGCAGCAGGGGCCTTC
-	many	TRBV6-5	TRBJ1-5	CASSYGAGGNQPQHF	TGTGCCAGCAGTTACGGGGCAGGGGGCAATCAGCCCCAGCATTTT
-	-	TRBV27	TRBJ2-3	CASSQGPDTQYF	TGTGCCAGCAGCCAGGGCCCAGATACGCAGTATTTT
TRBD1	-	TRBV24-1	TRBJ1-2	CATSGATGTGYGYTF	TGTGCCACCAGTGGCGCGACGGGGACAGGTTATGGCTACACCTTC
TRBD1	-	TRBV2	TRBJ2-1	CASRGQGRDEQFF	TGTGCTTCGAGGGGACAGGGTCGCGATGAGCAGTTCTTC
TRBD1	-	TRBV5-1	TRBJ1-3	CASSSGGAGGNTIYF	TGCGCCAGCAGCTCAGGGGGCGCTGGTGGAAACACCATATATTTT
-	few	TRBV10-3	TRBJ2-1	CAITSRGGPLEDNEQFF	TGTGCCATCACATCGCGTGGGGGGCCCCTAGAGGACAATGAGCAGTTCTTC
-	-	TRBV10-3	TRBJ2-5	CAISENEEETQYF	TGTGCCATCAGTGAGAACGAGGAAGAGACCCAGTACTTC
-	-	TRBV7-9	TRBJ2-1	CASSRGGSYNEQFF	TGTGCCAGCAGCCGAGGGGGTTCCTACAATGAGCAGTTCTTC
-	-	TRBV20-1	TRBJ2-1	CSAPTWGPYNEQFF	TGCAGTGCCCCGACATGGGGGCCCTACAATGAGCAGTTCTTC
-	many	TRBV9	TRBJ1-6	CASSVEEFSPLHF	TGTGCCAGCAGCGTAGAAGAGTTTTCACCCCTCCACTTT
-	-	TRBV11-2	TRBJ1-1	CASKMTGNTEAFF	TGTGCCAGCAAGATGACAGGGAACACTGAAGCTTTCTTT
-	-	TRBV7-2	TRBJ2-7	CASSFAGAGYEQYF	TGTGCCAGCAGCTTTGCAGGGGCGGGCTACGAGCAGTACTTC
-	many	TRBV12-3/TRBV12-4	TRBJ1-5	CASSLSSGNQPQHF	TGTGCCAGCAGTCTCAGTTCAGGCAATCAGCCCCAGCATTTT
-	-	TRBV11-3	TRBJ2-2	CASSSLLVGLPGELFF	TGTGCCAGCAGCAGCCTGCTTGTGGGTCTGCCCGGGGAGCTGTTTTTT
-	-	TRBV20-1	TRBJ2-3	CSARGLSTDTQYF	TGCAGTGCTCGAGGACTGAGCACAGATACGCAGTATTTT